This T cell receptor (beta chain) was profiled in a study of cytomegalovirus exposure and HLA in healthy donors listed by TCRdb under 2017. A note on the overall study: An earlier analysis of 587 of the donors reported approximately 300 Gb of sequence data and 100 million to 140 million unique TCR beta sequences from 150 million to 200 million T cells. Approximately 300 gigabases of sequencing data and around 80 million unique TCR sequences made up an early release that covered over 550 HLA-typed donors. Of the 350 to 400 genotyped donors, around 81% fell in the genetic ancestry cluster associated with self-reported Caucasian donors. The study aimed to test whether cataloging public T cell receptors could reveal signatures of past pathogen exposure. Using immunosequencing, the study profiled T cell repertoires from approximately 700 subjects and related those repertoires to cytomegalovirus serostatus. Besides the first cohort of approximately 670 subjects, a separate validation cohort made up of 120 different subjects was used. The study combined high-throughput TCR immunosequencing, statistical association of individual TCRs with disease status, and machine learning to predict cytomegalovirus infection status. In a later analysis, previously published TCR beta repertoires from roughly 710 donors were re-analyzed and high-resolution HLA genotyping was added so that TCR occurrence patterns could be studied. Rather than drawing on any new phenotypic data, the later analysis identified candidate immune exposures from TCR beta sequences and the way those sequences occurred across donors. An earlier analysis of fewer than 700 of the donors applied high-throughput TCR beta sequencing to assess whether each TCR beta V gene segment acted as functional or pseudogenic. Donor age, sex, ethnicity and CMV serostatus were compiled together with the repertoire data. A later genetic analysis used genome-wide SNP genotypes for about three fifths of the 666 donors, treating that subset as a discovery cohort. Every repertoire in the discovery cohort had been generated on one and the same sequencing platform. HLA typing included class I and class II loci at four-digit resolution. Typing coverage varied by locus: about 620-630 donors for A, B, C, DRB1 and DQB1; approximately 520 for DQA1; more than 600 for DPA1; about 450 for DPB1. Several DR-DQ haplotypes were handled as single units for association and clustering because linkage in the cohort was strong. Among about 400 genotyped donors of the cohort, an average of approximately 240,000 unique TCR beta nucleotide sequences was sequenced per donor, of which about 19% were non-productive. What the work shows at the level of the full study, not this receptor alone: For the cohort, immune exposure information was limited to CMV serostatus. The authors suggested that the approach could potentially be extended to other disease states and immunological phenotypes. Roughly uniform sequencing depth across donors was assumed in presence/absence analyses, although this assumption may not hold. A later genetic analysis associated a missense DCLRE1C variant with V-gene and J-gene trimming of TCR beta chains, and an independent cohort replicated the association. In an earlier analysis of approximately 590 of the donors, most TCR beta V segments appeared in productive rearrangements about 87% or about 30% of the time, broadly matching IMGT annotations. In both the original and validation cohorts, the classifier was reported to diagnose cytomegalovirus status with high specificity and sensitivity. Most CMV-associated TCR beta chains appeared to be HLA-restricted in a later analysis, and the HLA associations seemed to be driven largely by CMV exposure. Correlated functional status among segregating V segments might be attributable to linkage disequilibrium, but an unknown experimental factor could not be ruled out. In vitro tests confirmed that a few of the cytomegalovirus-associated TCR beta chains recognize cytomegalovirus antigens. Assigning TCR associations to individual alleles was difficult when HLA alleles, especially DR and DQ, strongly co-occurred. In the study, 150 to 200 TCR beta chains were listed as associated with cytomegalovirus. Some IMGT-functional V segments, including TRBV6-2 and TRBV6-3, could not be distinguished by the 87-base-pair reads and were therefore excluded. In a later analysis, around 17,000 TCR beta sequences were associated with specific HLA alleles at a false discovery rate of 0.05. A later analysis found that TCR association rates varied across HLA loci, with DRB1 alleles showing the most associated TCRs and HLA-C alleles the fewest. The cohort was sequenced for TCR beta chains only, and without alpha or paired-chain data the features that could be detected were limited. While some public TCRs were present in many individuals, most TCR sequences turned up only very rarely across donors. According to a later genetic analysis, donors in an Asian-associated ancestry cluster had fewer N-insertions in productive TCRs than the approximately 650-donor mean. Because some donors lacked HLA typing at each locus, the association tests relied only on the typed subset. A cluster of highly shared sequence variants was judged likely to represent a technical artifact of the sequencing pipeline. Because counts were too low, roughly 16 rarely observed V segments, including chromosome 9 orphons, were excluded from the earlier analysis of some 590 of the donors. A later analysis found that HLA-associated TCR beta chains were more clonally expanded and had lower generation probabilities than equally common non-associated chains. A further reported finding was that TCR beta sequences accurately predicted the HLA-A and HLA-B alleles for most subjects in the first cohort. A later analysis reported that several top co-occurrence clusters appeared linked to parvovirus B19, influenza, CMV and Epstein-Barr virus.

Including the terminal cysteine and phenylalanine, the CDR3 comprises 15 residues. The CDR3 DNA has 45 bases and is translated from base 1. The cohort consisted of fewer than 700 healthy bone marrow donors. At the time of sampling, every cohort member was nominally healthy, though immune exposures that went unrecorded were likely present. The donor was CMV seronegative and was included in the group of hundreds of seronegative cohort members. Each donor provided a peripheral blood sample, and peripheral blood mononuclear cells were used for TCR beta sequencing. The Qiagen DNeasy Blood Extraction Kit was used to extract genomic DNA from the blood cell samples. Library construction relied on the immunoSEQ multiplex PCR assay. For the multiplex PCR, a mixture combining 60 forward primers for TCR Vbeta segments and 13 reverse primers for TCR Jbeta segments was used. The CDR3 region of rearranged TCR beta genes was amplified from genomic DNA by a multiplex PCR assay. Amplified TCR beta libraries were sequenced as 87-base-pair reads on the Illumina HiSeq System. For the original study's pipeline: A later analysis counted approximately 84 million unique TCR beta chains across the 650 to 800 repertoires, and 9.5 million to 11 million of these chains were shared by at least two donors. To remove PCR and sequencing errors, raw reads were error-corrected and collapsed into unique sequences using a nearest-neighbor algorithm that merged closely related sequences. CDR3 sequences were aligned to IMGT reference sequences to assign V, D and J gene segments. For a sequence to be retained, a match of at least six nucleotides was required to both a V gene segment and a J gene segment. A rearrangement counted as productive if the CDR3 had no stop codons and remained in frame with V and J, and every other rearrangement counted as non-productive. CDR3 was defined according to IMGT convention as the region running from the second conserved V-encoded cysteine to the conserved J-encoded phenylalanine. The earlier analysis of about 640 of the donors excluded any sequence lacking an unambiguous match to a single V gene segment. In an earlier analysis of almost 600 of the donors, a V segment was called functional when productive rearrangements were above 56.7%, and segregating when the standard deviation between donors exceeded 5%. To diagnose cytomegalovirus status from the catalog of TCR beta chain sequences, a statistical classification framework was built. In a later analysis, V and J genes were assigned by comparing TCR nucleotide sequences against IMGT/GENE-DB human TR gene sequences. A later analysis assigned CDR3 sequences and most-parsimonious VDJ recombination scenarios with the TCRdist pipeline. A later analysis defined each TCR beta chain by its CDR3 amino acid sequence plus V-gene family, and excluded reads lacking a unique V-gene family. A later analysis removed nearly 600 highly shared, low-generation-probability nucleotide sequences to deal with suspected cross-contamination and a sequencing artifact. In a later analysis, a clonal expansion index was calculated for each public chain from normalized within-repertoire ranks of inferred template counts. In a later analysis, generation probabilities were computed using a VDJ recombination model fitted to out-of-frame rearrangements, and the results were checked against IGoR. Hypergeometric tests were used in a later analysis to score TCR-TCR, TCR-HLA and TCR-CMV co-occurrence, with a repertoire-size bias correction applied to the TCR pairs. A later analysis estimated false discovery rates by permuting HLA or CMV assignments 20 times. In a later analysis, co-occurring TCRs were grouped using DBSCAN, with TCRdist sequence similarity added in when clustering inside HLA-allele-positive subsets. For co-occurrence clustering, repertoires with fewer than 30,000 or more than 120,000 public chains were excluded, along with roughly 5 repertoires with anomalous nucleotide sharing. Entries here come from immuneACCESS through TCRdb and include only in-frame sequences with V and J called. Some clones fail to appear in such tables; in the studies checked, an unresolved V gene covers under half of the shortfall, and the cause of the remainder is unknown. V and J calls and clone size are copied from that table; D and trimming were computed from the DNA. The sample table holds 150,000 to 200,000 clones. The ten largest make up roughly 1.3% of the sample.

Of note for this clone: The antigen it recognizes is unknown.

The sequence was obtained from a woman aged 60 to 75 in good health and CMV-seronegative. The V gene is TRBV21-1 and the J gene is TRBJ1-1; TRBD1, the table's D call, lacks a check against the DNA. TRBV21-1 is marked as a pseudogene. Sequencing was performed on PBMCs. In nucleotides, the sequence is TGTGCCAGCACTGAAGAGTTAGGCAGGGACACTGAAGCTTTCTTT. Its protein is CASTEELGRDTEAFF.